Here is one T cell receptor (beta chain) with its context. Antigen unknown. This specimen comes from a study of T cell repertoires in cytomegalovirus infection. Study overall: Both a matching HLA type and CMV infection were indicated by public TCR beta signatures. Study-wide results and limits: Cumulative frequency (of public TCR beta family members) identified carriers of CMV plus the relevant HLA.

TCRdb fed the reads into MiXCR, producing one record per CDR3 protein. The table shows just under 550,000 distinct CDR3 sequences, with approximately 26% occurring only once. J lost 4 bases, V lost 2 bases, and 9 bases had no gene match. Germline V gene data show CDR1 as MDHEN and CDR2 as SYDVKM. The CDR3 spans 16 residues. Sequencing was performed on PBMCs. The receptor comes from a human donor in good health (CMV status not recorded). Some clones in this sample may be carry-over from other donors' samples. The chain combines TRBV28 with TRBJ1-1; 8 nucleotides align to TRBD1. This chain's CDR3 is CASSLETGDLATEAFF. The CDR3 nucleotides are TGTGCCAGCAGTTTAGAGACAGGGGACTTGGCCACTGAAGCTTTCTTT.